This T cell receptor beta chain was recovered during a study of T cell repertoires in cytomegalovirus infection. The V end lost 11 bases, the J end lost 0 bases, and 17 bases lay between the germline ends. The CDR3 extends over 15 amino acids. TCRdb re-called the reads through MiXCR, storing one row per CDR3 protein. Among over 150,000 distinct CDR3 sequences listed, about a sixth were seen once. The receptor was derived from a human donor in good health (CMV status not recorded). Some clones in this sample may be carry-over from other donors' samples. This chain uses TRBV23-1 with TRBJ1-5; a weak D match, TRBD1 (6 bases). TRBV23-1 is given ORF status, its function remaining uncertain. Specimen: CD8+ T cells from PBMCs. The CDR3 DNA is TGCGCCGGCGAGGACAGAAGATATAGCAATCAGCCCCAGCATTTT. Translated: CAGEDRRYSNQPQHF.